The rows below give T cell receptor beta chains drawn from one sample of a study of blood T cell repertoires in COVID-19. The repertoire was sequenced with immunoSEQ multiplex PCR; TCRdb's copy has only in-frame clones and lacks some. The repertoire has approximately 230,000 clones, roughly 79% of them found once; the top ten carry about 15%. The sequenced sample consisted of PBMCs or T cells enriched from blood (not recorded which). These receptors came from a middle-aged man who had recovered from COVID-19. CDR3s include the opening cysteine and the closing phenylalanine or tryptophan. Fields, in order: D gene, V gene, clone size, J gene, CDR3 protein, CDR3 DNA. The D gene is left open where the match is weak. Rows may omit the clone size; those that give it use once, few, many or a size class.

NA	TRBV19	NA	TRBJ1-2	CASSERQVNYGYTF	TGTGCCAGTAGTGAGCGACAGGTTAACTATGGCTACACCTTC
NA	TRBV7-8	NA	TRBJ2-3	CASSLEALGDTQYF	TGTGCCAGCAGCTTAGAAGCGCTCGGAGATACGCAGTATTTT
TRBD1	TRBV9	NA	TRBJ1-3	CASSSRTGAGTIYF	TGTGCCAGCAGCTCCCGGACAGGGGCAGGCACCATATATTTT
NA	TRBV6-4	many	TRBJ1-2	CASSDSSRKPDGYTF	TGTGCCAGCAGTGACTCGAGTCGAAAGCCCGATGGCTACACCTTC
TRBD1	TRBV7-2	once	TRBJ2-5	CASSRDRGRGETQYF	TGTGCCAGCAGCCGTGACAGGGGGAGAGGAGAGACCCAGTACTTC
NA	TRBV5-4	NA	TRBJ2-7	CASSLEAVDEQYF	TGTGCCAGCAGCTTGGAAGCGGTAGACGAGCAGTACTTC
TRBD2	TRBV2	NA	TRBJ2-4	CASSRLARNIQYF	TGTGCCAGCAGTAGACTAGCGAGGAACATTCAGTACTTC
TRBD1	TRBV20-1	NA	TRBJ2-5	CSASVGQGGETQYF	TGCAGTGCTAGTGTGGGACAGGGAGGCGAGACCCAGTACTTC
TRBD1	TRBV4-3	NA	TRBJ1-1	CASRRGQTNTEAFF	TGCGCCAGCAGGCGGGGACAGACGAACACTGAAGCTTTCTTT
NA	TRBV19	NA	TRBJ2-6	CASSIDLDRSSGANVLTF	TGTGCCAGTAGTATAGATCTTGACAGGAGTTCTGGGGCCAACGTCCTGACTTTC
TRBD1	TRBV27	NA	TRBJ1-5	CASSLSQGIQPQHF	TGTGCCAGCAGTTTGTCACAGGGGATTCAGCCCCAGCATTTT
NA	TRBV5-1	NA	TRBJ1-5	CASSPTRGGPQHF	TGCGCCAGCAGCCCCACAAGAGGGGGGCCCCAGCATTTT
TRBD2	TRBV7-8	NA	TRBJ2-5	CASSSQRLAGETQYF	TGTGCCAGCAGCTCCCAAAGACTAGCGGGAGAGACCCAGTACTTC
NA	TRBV15	NA	TRBJ2-4	CATSSPDIAKNIQYF	TGTGCCACCAGCAGTCCGGACATAGCCAAAAACATTCAGTACTTC
NA	TRBV19	NA	TRBJ2-7	CASRRRTGAYEQYF	TGTGCCAGTAGAAGGAGAACGGGGGCCTACGAGCAGTACTTC
NA	TRBV28	NA	TRBJ2-3	CASSLRGTTDTQYF	TGTGCCAGCAGTTTACGAGGAACTACAGATACGCAGTATTTT
TRBD1	TRBV28	NA	TRBJ1-1	CASLNRGFEAFF	TGTGCCAGCCTAAACAGGGGGTTTGAAGCTTTCTTT
NA	TRBV6-5	NA	TRBJ1-6	CASTLRQANSPLHF	TGTGCCAGCACCCTAAGACAGGCTAATTCACCCCTCCACTTT
NA	TRBV18	NA	TRBJ1-1	CASSPGLANTEAFF	TGTGCCAGCTCACCAGGATTAGCGAACACTGAAGCTTTCTTT
TRBD1	TRBV5-3	NA	TRBJ1-5	CARSYRGRRGNQPQHF	TGTGCCAGAAGCTACAGGGGGCGGAGGGGAAATCAGCCCCAGCATTTT
NA	TRBV30	NA	TRBJ1-5	CAWSGQGDQPQHF	TGTGCCTGGAGCGGGCAGGGCGATCAGCCCCAGCATTTT
TRBD2	TRBV19	once	TRBJ2-1	CASSALAGGLSEQFF	TGTGCCAGTAGTGCGCTAGCGGGGGGGCTCTCTGAGCAGTTCTTC
NA	TRBV5-1	few	TRBJ1-6	CASSLQVAGGSPLHF	TGCGCCAGCAGCTTGCAGGTGGCGGGGGGTTCACCCCTCCACTTT